What follows are 13 T cell receptor beta chains derived from one specimen sequenced in a study of OX40 agonist ivuxolimab in advanced cancers. The library relied on the immunoSEQ multiplex PCR assay. TCRdb mirrors the immuneACCESS table, restricted to in-frame sequences. Some clones are absent from its copies; in checked studies, under half trace to an unresolved V gene, and the reason for the others is unknown. The sample yields about 12,000 clones; roughly 81% were counted once. The ten most abundant clones make up around 15% of the sample. This specimen was CD4+ or CD8+ T cells sorted from blood, taken in a trial of the OX40 agonist ivuxolimab. These receptors were taken from an adult with an advanced solid tumor such as melanoma, head and neck, liver or kidney cancer.

The gene calls are TRBV5-6 and TRBJ1-4, with D unresolved. Germline CDR1 reads SGHDT; CDR2 reads YYEEEE. There are 11 residues in the CDR3. Trimming left V 0 bases short and J 8 bases short, with 2 bases between. The CDR3 DNA reads as TGTGCCAGCAGCTTGGACGAAAAACTGTTTTTT. Protein product: CASSLDEKLFF.

The rearrangement uses TRBV7-8 and TRBJ2-7, with 8 bases aligning to TRBD1. Per germline, CDR1 SGHVS and CDR2 FQNEAQ. Losses at the gene ends were 5 bases for V and 3 bases for J; bases not matched to a gene: 9. There are 15 residues in the CDR3. Written as DNA, the CDR3 is TGTGCCAGCAGCCCCGGGGTACAGGGGGTCTACGAGCAGTACTTC. Translated: CASSPGVQGVYEQYF.

The chain recombines TRBV28 with TRBJ2-3, with 7 bases lining up with TRBD2. This CDR3 is 15 amino acids long. Germline CDR1 is MDHEN and CDR2 is SYDVKM. With V trimmed by 7 bases and J by 0 bases, 7 bases remained unmatched. Written as DNA, the CDR3 is TGTGCCAGCACCTTGGGACTACCAAGCACAGATACGCAGTATTTT. Its protein product is CASTLGLPSTDTQYF.

The chain joins TRBV11-2 to TRBJ2-3; D gene ambiguous. V lost 1 base, J lost 3 bases, and 11 bases lay in between. Looked up from germline, CDR1 is SGHAT and CDR2 is FQNNGV. This CDR3 spans 15 amino acids. DNA for the CDR3: TGTGCCAGCAGCTTAGGGGCGGTAAAAACAGATACGCAGTATTTT. It yields the protein CASSLGAVKTDTQYF.

The genes are TRBV12-5 and TRBJ2-1; no clear D. V shed 6 bases and J shed 7 bases, with 13 bases lying between them. The CDR3 runs 13 residues. Germline V gene lookup returns CDR1 LGHNT and CDR2 FRNRAP. DNA of the CDR3: TGTGCTAGTGGCCCACCCGGCTCAAATGAGCAGTTCTTC. Protein sequence: CASGPPGSNEQFF.

The V and J genes are TRBV5-6 and TRBJ2-7; 13 nucleotides align to TRBD2. V was clipped by 1 base and J by 3 bases; unmatched bases: 7. The CDR3 contains 17 residues. Germline-derived CDR1 and CDR2 are SGHDT and YYEEEE. The CDR3 DNA reads TGTGCCAGCAGCTTGCCGACTAGCGGGAGGCTTCACTACGAGCAGTACTTC. It is translated as CASSLPTSGRLHYEQYF.

On this clone itself: Relative to the germline gene, one junction end is altered; a read error may explain this. The chain carries TRBV6-6 and TRBJ2-7; a weak D match, TRBD1 (6 bases). The CDR3 contains 14 residues. Per germline, CDR1 MNHNY and CDR2 SVGAGI (reference sequence). CDR3 protein: CASSFGGPTYEQYF. As DNA, the CDR3 is TGTGCCAGTAGTTTTGGGGGCCCCACCTACGAGCAGTACTTC.

J is TRBJ2-1 and V is TRBV4-1; 9 nucleotides line up with TRBD2. With 3 bases clipped from V and 3 bases from J, the junction kept 6 bases outside the gene matches. The CDR3 is made up of 16 amino acids. CDR1 and CDR2 (germline): MGHRA, YSYEKL. This CDR3 reads CASSQEGLAYYNEQFF. CDR3 DNA sequence: TGCGCCAGCAGCCAGGAAGGACTAGCGTACTACAATGAGCAGTTCTTC.

This chain's CDR3 is CASSSWIVKAGELFF. The CDR3 region has the DNA TGCGCCAGCAGTAGTTGGATCGTTAAGGCCGGGGAGCTGTTTTTT. V usage is TRBV10-1 and J usage is TRBJ2-2, with unresolved D. The germline V gene has CDR1 WNHNN and CDR2 SYGVQD (reference sequence). CDR3 size: 15 residues. V lost 5 bases and J 6 bases, leaving 16 bases between the germline ends.

The CDR3 is CASSWQRSTDTQYF. The CDR3 DNA is TGTGCCAGCAGTTGGCAGCGGAGCACAGATACGCAGTATTTT. The chain carries TRBV27 and TRBJ2-3, with D maybe TRBD2 (5 bases). V shed 4 bases and J shed 0 bases, with 8 bases lying between them. The CDR3 runs to 14 residues. CDR1 and CDR2 from the germline V gene are MNHEY and SMNVEV (reference sequence).

The CDR3: CASSPSGTSGYEQYF. CDR3 coding DNA: TGTGCCAGCAGCCCATCCGGGACTAGCGGTTACGAGCAGTACTTC. The chain recombines TRBV11-2 with TRBJ2-7; TRBD2 matches at 11 bases. There are 15 residues in the CDR3. Germline V lookup: CDR1 SGHAT, CDR2 FQNNGV. V lost 5 bases, J lost 4 bases, and 7 bases stayed unmatched.

The rearrangement joins TRBV9 to TRBJ2-1, with 7 bases fitting TRBD1. CDR3 length equals 14 residues. The V segment lost 7 bases and the J segment 7 bases; nucleotides outside the gene matches: 11. Germline V CDR1 and CDR2: SGDLS, YYNGEE. CDR3 in amino acids: CASGTGTASNEQFF. The CDR3 DNA is TGTGCCAGCGGAACCGGGACAGCGTCAAATGAGCAGTTCTTC.

The rearrangement joins TRBV27 to TRBJ2-5; D is perhaps TRBD2 (6 bases). V dropped 2 bases and J dropped 5 bases, with 9 bases sitting between them. CDR1 and CDR2 (germline): MNHEY, SMNVEV (reference sequence). CDR3 size: 13 residues. CDR3 DNA sequence: TGTGCCAGCAGTTTACGGGAGACGGAGACCCAGTACTTC. Protein product: CASSLRETETQYF.